Listed below are T cell receptor beta chains from one sample, sequenced in a study of glioma-infiltrating T cells. MiXCR, applied by TCRdb to the multiplex PCR reads, yields one record per CDR3 protein. Seen here are fewer than 200,000 distinct CDR3 sequences, over 25% observed once, and the top ten hold 20%. The sequencing input was glioma tissue, nonneoplastic brain tissue, or PBMCs (not recorded which). The receptors were gathered from a human donor with low-grade glioma or glioblastoma, undergoing nonglioma brain surgery, or in good health (not recorded which). Both conserved end residues are part of each CDR3. The order of the fields is clone size, V gene, J gene, D gene, CDR3 protein, CDR3 DNA. D genes are given only for firm matches. Rows may omit the clone size; those that give it use once, few, many or a size class.

size: many; V: TRBV4-1; J: TRBJ1-6; D: -; CDR3: CASSQDPTAYNSPLHF; DNA: TGCGCCAGCAGCCAAGATCCGACAGCCTATAATTCACCCCTCCACTTT
size: many; V: TRBV27; J: TRBJ1-1; D: -; CDR3: CASSLWGPEMNTEAFF; DNA: TGTGCCAGCAGTTTGTGGGGTCCAGAGATGAACACTGAAGCTTTCTTT
size: many; V: TRBV6-2/TRBV6-3; J: TRBJ2-7; D: -; CDR3: CASRPGFNEQYF; DNA: TGTGCCTCAAGGCCAGGGTTCAACGAGCAGTACTTC
size: -; V: TRBV2; J: TRBJ2-2; D: TRBD1; CDR3: CASSRDSVTRELFF; DNA: TGTGCCAGCAGCAGGGACAGCGTCACCAGGGAGCTGTTTTTT
size: -; V: TRBV19; J: TRBJ2-1; D: TRBD1; CDR3: CASSIGGRGSSYNEQFF; DNA: TGTGCCAGTAGTATAGGGGGCAGGGGGAGTTCCTACAATGAGCAGTTCTTC
size: many; V: TRBV6-1; J: TRBJ1-2; D: -; CDR3: CASSELGGANYGYTF; DNA: TGTGCCAGCAGTGAACTTGGAGGGGCTAACTATGGCTACACCTTC
size: many; V: TRBV20-1; J: TRBJ2-1; D: -; CDR3: CSARVGQSYNEQFF; DNA: TGCAGTGCTAGGGTCGGACAGTCCTACAATGAGCAGTTCTTC
size: once; V: TRBV7-6; J: TRBJ1-1; D: TRBD1; CDR3: CASSYSHRGDTEASF; DNA: TGTGCCAGCAGTTACTCACACAGGGGGGACACTGAAGCTTCCTTT
size: many; V: TRBV28; J: TRBJ2-7; D: TRBD2; CDR3: CAAGSGLINEQYF; DNA: TGTGCCGCAGGGTCGGGACTAATCAACGAGCAGTACTTC
size: few; V: TRBV12-3/TRBV12-4; J: TRBJ1-1; D: -; CDR3: CASTWGGKNTEAFF; DNA: TGTGCCAGCACCTGGGGGGGAAAGAACACTGAAGCTTTCTTT
size: many; V: TRBV28; J: TRBJ1-5; D: TRBD1; CDR3: CASSIWTGGEQPQHF; DNA: TGTGCCAGCAGTATCTGGACAGGGGGCGAGCAGCCCCAGCATTTT
size: many; V: TRBV25-1; J: TRBJ2-5; D: -; CDR3: CASSGTSAQETQYF; DNA: TGTGCCAGCAGTGGAACCTCGGCACAGGAGACCCAGTACTTC
size: many; V: TRBV19; J: TRBJ1-2; D: -; CDR3: CASSSQDHYGYTF; DNA: TGTGCCAGTAGTTCCCAGGATCACTATGGCTACACCTTC
size: many; V: TRBV4-1; J: TRBJ1-6; D: TRBD1; CDR3: CASSLEGGQGSNSPLHF; DNA: TGCGCCAGCAGCCTCGAAGGGGGACAGGGGAGTAATTCACCCCTCCACTTT
size: many; V: TRBV6-2/TRBV6-3; J: TRBJ1-2; D: TRBD1; CDR3: CASRWTGNGYTF; DNA: TGTGCCAGCAGATGGACAGGGAATGGCTACACCTTC
size: many; V: TRBV2; J: TRBJ1-1; D: TRBD1; CDR3: CATPHRGGTEAFF; DNA: TGTGCCACCCCGCACAGGGGAGGAACTGAAGCTTTCTTT
size: -; V: TRBV29-1; J: TRBJ2-1; D: TRBD2; CDR3: CTVDPGTRGMRQFF; DNA: TGCACCGTTGATCCCGGGACTAGGGGAATGAGACAGTTCTTC